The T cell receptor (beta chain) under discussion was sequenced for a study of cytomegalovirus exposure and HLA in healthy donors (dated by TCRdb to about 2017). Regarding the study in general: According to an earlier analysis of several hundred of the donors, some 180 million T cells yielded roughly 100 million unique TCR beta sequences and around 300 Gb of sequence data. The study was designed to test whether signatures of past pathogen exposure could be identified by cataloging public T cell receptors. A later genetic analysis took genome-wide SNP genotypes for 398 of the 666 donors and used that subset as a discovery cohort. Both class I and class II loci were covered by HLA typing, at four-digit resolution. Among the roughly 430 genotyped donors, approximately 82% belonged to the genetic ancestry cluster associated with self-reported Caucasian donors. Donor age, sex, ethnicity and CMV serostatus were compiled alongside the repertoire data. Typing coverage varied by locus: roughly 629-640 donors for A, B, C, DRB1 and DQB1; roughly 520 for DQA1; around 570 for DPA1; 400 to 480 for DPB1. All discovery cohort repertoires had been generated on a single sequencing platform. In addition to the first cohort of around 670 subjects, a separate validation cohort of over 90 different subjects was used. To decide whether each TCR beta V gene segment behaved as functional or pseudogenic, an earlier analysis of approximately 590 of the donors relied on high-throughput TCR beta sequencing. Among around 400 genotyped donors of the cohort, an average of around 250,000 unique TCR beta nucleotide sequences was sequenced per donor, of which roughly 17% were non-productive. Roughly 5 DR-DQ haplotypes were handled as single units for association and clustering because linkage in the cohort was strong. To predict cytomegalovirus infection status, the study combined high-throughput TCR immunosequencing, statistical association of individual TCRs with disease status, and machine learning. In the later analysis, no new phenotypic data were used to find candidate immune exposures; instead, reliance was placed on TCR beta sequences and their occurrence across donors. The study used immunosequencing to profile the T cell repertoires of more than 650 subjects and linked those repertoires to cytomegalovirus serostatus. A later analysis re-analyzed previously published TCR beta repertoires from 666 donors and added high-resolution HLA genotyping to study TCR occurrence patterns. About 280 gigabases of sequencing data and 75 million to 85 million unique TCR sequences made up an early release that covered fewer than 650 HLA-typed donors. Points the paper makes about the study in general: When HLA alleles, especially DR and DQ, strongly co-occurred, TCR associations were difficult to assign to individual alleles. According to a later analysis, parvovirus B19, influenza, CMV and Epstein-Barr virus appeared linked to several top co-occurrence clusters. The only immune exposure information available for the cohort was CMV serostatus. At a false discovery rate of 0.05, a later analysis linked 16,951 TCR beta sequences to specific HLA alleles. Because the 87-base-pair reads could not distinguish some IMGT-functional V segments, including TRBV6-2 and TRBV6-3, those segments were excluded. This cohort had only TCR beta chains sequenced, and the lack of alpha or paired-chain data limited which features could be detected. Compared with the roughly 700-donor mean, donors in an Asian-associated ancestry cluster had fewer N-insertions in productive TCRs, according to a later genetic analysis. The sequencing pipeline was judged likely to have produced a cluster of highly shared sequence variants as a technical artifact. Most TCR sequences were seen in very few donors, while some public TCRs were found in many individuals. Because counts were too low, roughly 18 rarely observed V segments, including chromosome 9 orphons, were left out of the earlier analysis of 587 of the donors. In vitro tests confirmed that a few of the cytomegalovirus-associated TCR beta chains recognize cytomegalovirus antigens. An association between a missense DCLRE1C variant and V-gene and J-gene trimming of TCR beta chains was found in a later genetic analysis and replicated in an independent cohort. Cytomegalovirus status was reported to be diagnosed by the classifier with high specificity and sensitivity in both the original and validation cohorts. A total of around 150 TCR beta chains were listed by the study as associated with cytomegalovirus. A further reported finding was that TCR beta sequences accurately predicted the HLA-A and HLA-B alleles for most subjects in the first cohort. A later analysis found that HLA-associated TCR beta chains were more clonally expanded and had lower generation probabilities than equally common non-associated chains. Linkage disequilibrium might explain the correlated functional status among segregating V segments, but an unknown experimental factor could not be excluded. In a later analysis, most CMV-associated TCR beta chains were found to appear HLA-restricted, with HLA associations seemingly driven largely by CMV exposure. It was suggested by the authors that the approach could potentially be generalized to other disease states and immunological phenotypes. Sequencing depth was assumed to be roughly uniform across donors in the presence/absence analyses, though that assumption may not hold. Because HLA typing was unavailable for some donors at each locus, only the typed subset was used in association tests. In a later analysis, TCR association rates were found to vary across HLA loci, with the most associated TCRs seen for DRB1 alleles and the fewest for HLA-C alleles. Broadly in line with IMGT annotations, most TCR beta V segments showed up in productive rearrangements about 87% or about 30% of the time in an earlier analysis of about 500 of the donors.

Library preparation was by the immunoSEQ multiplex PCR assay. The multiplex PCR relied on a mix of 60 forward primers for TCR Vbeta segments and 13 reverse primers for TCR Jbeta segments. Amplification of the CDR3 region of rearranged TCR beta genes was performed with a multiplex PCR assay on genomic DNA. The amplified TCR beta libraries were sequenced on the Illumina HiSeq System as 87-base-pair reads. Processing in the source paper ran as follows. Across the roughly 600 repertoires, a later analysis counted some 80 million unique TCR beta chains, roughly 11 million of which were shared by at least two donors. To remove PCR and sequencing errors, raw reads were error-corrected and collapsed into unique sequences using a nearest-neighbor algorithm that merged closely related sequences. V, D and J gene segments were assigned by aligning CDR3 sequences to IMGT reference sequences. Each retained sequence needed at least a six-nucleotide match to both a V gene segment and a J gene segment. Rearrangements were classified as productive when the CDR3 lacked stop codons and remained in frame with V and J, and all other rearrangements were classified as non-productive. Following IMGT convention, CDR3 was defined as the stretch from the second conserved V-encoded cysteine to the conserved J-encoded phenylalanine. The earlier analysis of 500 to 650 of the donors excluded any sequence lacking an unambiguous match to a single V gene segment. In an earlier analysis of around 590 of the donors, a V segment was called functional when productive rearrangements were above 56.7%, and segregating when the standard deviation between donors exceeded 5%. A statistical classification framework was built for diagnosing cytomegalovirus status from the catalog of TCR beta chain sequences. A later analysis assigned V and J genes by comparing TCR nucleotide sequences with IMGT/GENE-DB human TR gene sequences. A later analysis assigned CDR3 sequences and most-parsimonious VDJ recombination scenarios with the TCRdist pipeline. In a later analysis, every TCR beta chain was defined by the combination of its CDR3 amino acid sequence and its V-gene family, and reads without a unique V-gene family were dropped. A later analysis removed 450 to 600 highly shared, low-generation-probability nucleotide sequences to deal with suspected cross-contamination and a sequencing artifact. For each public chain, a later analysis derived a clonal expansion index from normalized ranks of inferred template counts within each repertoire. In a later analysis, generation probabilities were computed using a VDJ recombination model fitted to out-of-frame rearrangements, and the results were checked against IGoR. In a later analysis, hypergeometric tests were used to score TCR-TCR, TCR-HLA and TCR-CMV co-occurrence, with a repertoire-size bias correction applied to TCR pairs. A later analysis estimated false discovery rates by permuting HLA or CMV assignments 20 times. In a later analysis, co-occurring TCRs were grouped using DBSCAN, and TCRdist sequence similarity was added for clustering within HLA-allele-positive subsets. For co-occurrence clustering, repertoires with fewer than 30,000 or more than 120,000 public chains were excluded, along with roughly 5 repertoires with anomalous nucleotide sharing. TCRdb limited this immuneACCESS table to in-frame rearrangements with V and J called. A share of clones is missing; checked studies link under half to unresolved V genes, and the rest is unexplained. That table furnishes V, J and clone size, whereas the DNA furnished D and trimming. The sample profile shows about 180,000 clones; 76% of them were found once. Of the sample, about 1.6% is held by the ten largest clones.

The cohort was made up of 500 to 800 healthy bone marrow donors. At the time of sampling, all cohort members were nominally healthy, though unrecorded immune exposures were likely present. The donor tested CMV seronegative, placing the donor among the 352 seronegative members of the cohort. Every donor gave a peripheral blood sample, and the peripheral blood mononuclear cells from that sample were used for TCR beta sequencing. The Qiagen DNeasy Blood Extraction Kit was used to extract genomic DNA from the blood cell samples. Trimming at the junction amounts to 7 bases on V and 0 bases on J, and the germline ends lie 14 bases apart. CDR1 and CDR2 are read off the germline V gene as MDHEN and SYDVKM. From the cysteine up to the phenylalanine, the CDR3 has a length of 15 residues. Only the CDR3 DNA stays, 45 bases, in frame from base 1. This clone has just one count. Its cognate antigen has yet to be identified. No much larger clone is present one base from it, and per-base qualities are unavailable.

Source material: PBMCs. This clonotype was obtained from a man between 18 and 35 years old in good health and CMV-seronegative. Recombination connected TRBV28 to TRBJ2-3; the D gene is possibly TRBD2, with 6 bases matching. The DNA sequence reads TGTGCCAGCACCCGGGACTTTTCTAGCACAGATACGCAGTATTTT. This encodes CASTRDFSSTDTQYF.